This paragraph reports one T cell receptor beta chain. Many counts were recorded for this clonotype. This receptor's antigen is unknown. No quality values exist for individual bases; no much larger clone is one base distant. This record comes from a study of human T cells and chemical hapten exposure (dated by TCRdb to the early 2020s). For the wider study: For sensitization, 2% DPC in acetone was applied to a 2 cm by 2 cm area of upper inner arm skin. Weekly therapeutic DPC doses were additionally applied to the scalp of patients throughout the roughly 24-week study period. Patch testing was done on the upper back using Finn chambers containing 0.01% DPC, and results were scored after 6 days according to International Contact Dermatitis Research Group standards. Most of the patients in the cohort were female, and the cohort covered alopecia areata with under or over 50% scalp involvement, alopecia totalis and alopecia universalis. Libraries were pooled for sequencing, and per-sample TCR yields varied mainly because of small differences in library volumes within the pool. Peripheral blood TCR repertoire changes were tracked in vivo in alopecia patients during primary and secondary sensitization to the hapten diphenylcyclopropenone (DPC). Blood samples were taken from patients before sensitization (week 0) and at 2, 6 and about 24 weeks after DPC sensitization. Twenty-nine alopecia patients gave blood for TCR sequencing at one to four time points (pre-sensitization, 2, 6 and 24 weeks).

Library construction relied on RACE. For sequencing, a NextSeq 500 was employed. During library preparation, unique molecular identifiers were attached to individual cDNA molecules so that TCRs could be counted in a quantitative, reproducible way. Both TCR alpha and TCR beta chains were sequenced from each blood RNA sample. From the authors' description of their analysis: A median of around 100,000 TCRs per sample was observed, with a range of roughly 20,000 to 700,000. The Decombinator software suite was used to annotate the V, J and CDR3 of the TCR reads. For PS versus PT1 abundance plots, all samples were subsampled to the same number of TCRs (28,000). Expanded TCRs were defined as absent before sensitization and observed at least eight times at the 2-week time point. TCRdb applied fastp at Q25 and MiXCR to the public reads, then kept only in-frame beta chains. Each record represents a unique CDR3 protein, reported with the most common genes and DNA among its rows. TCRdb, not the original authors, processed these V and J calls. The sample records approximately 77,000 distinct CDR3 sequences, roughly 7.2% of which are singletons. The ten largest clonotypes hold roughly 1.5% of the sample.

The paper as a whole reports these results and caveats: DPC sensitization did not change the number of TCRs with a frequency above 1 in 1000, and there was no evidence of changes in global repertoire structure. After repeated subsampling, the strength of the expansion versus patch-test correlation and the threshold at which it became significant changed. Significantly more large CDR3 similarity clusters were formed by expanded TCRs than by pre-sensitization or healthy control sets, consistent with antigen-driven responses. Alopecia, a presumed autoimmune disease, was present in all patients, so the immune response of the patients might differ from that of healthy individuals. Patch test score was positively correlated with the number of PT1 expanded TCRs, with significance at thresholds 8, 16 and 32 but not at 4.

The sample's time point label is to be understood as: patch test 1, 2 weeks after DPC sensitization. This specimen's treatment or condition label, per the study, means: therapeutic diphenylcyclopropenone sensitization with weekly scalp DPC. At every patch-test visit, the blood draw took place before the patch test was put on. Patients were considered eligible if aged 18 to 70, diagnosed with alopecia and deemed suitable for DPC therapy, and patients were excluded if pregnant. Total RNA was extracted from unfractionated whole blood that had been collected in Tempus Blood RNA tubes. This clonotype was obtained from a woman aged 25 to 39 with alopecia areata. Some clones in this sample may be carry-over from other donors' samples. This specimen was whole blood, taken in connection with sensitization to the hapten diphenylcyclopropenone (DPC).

The nucleotide sequence is TGTGCCACCGGGGGCAAGGGCATCCGCTCTGGGGCCAACGTCCTGACTTTC. Translated, this gives CATGGKGIRSGANVLTF. The rearrangement combines TRBV24-1 with TRBJ2-6; the D segment could be TRBD1, given 6 matching bases. Looking up the germline V gene yields CDR1 KGHDR and CDR2 SFDVKD. V and J lose 9 bases and 0 bases, and a span of 17 bases separates them. The CDR3 contains 17 residues, cysteine and phenylalanine counted. Only the CDR3 part of the read is kept: 51 bases, read in frame from the first base.